Detailed here is one TCR beta chain. The V and J ends lost 3 bases and 10 bases respectively, with 13 bases between them. This CDR3 is built from 12 residues. The germline CDR1 and CDR2 sequences are GTSNPN and SVGIG (reference sequence). In the study's own analysis: From reference gene primer amplification, estimates of nucleated cell counts were derived. Assay: immunoSEQ multiplex PCR; the TCRdb copy retains only in-frame clones and omits some. Clone size and V and J calls were adopted from that table, with D and trimming inferred from the DNA. The sample yields under 150,000 clones, over 70% seen once. This sample is part of a study of blood T cell repertoires in COVID-19. Study summary: There were acute and convalescent COVID-19 samples, and they came from the United States, Italy and Spain. In each case, the material was cDNA or gDNA derived from T cells, B-cell-depleted T cells, or PBMCs.

The V gene is TRBV30, the J gene TRBJ2-1; perhaps TRBD1 as D (6 bases). The sequencing sample was made of peripheral blood. The receptor was derived from a man aged 50 or older with acute or convalescent COVID-19. The CDR3: CAWRPQGWEQFF. DNA for the CDR3: TGTGCCTGGAGGCCGCAGGGGTGGGAGCAGTTCTTC.